These T cell receptor beta chains were read from a single sample in a study of blood T cell repertoires in COVID-19. Using immunoSEQ multiplex PCR, the repertoire was profiled, and TCRdb retains in-frame clones only, with some absent. In the table there are about 120,000 clones, around four fifths of which are singletons. Material: peripheral blood. The receptors here all came from a human donor in a cohort sampled during active COVID-19. Each CDR3 is given with its conserved first and last residue. D genes are given only for firm matches. The listing skips clone size in some rows; elsewhere it reads once, few, many or a size class.

>TRBV10-3|TRBD1|-|TRBJ1-2
TGTGCCATCAGTGAGTCTCCGGACAGGAGCTATGGCTACACCTTC
CAISESPDRSYGYTF
>TRBV25-1|TRBD1|-|TRBJ1-2
TGTGCCAGCAGTGATGGGGGGGAAGGGACAGGGCACTATGGCTACACCTTC
CASSDGGEGTGHYGYTF
>TRBV19|TRBD2|-|TRBJ2-2
TGTGCCAGTAGTATGTGGCGGGGGGGAAAGAACCCCGGGGAGCTGTTTTTT
CASSMWRGGKNPGELFF
>TRBV6-5|TRBD2|-|TRBJ2-5
TGTGCCAGCAGTTTGGGCGGGGGATCAGGGGAGACCCAGTACTTC
CASSLGGGSGETQYF
>TRBV3-1/TRBV3-2|-|-|TRBJ2-4
TGTGCCAGCAGCCAAGTGGCGGGGGCCGGACAAAACATTCAGTACTTC
CASSQVAGAGQNIQYF
>TRBV6-5|TRBD1|-|TRBJ1-6
TGTGTGACAGGGGTGTATAATTCACCCCTCCACTTT
CVTGVYNSPLHF
>TRBV2|TRBD1|-|TRBJ1-4
TGTGCCAGCGAGTCGGGACAGGGACGTGAAAAACTGTTTTTT
CASESGQGREKLFF
>TRBV19|TRBD1|-|TRBJ2-5
TGTGCTACTGGGGTATGGGGGACAGGACCGGAGACCCAGTACTTC
CATGVWGTGPETQYF
>TRBV6-5|TRBD1|-|TRBJ1-2
TGTGCCAGCACCTCTGGCGGGACAGACTATGGCTACACCTTC
CASTSGGTDYGYTF
>TRBV4-1|-|-|TRBJ2-7
TGCGCCAGCAGCCAAGGTCGGGACTCCTACGAGCAGTACTTC
CASSQGRDSYEQYF
>TRBV6-6|-|-|TRBJ1-2
TGTGCCAGCAGTTACGACGGAGCTAACTATGGCTACACCTTC
CASSYDGANYGYTF
>TRBV6-5|-|-|TRBJ1-2
TGTGCCAGCAGCCCCTGGGCCCTCGATGGCTACACCTTC
CASSPWALDGYTF
>TRBV20-1|-|-|TRBJ2-4
TGCAGTGCTACAAACGGAAACATTCAGTACTTC
CSATNGNIQYF
>TRBV5-1|-|-|TRBJ2-5
TGCGCCAGCAGCTTGGACCTCCTAGGGGCCAAGGACTTC
CASSLDLLGAKDF
>TRBV18|-|once|TRBJ1-2
TGTGCCAGCTCACCGTCGGTCAGGGGAGACTATGGCTACACCTTC
CASSPSVRGDYGYTF
>TRBV3-1/TRBV3-2|-|-|TRBJ2-5
TGTGCCAGCAGCCAGTGGAGGGAGGCGGGCGAAGAGACCCAGTACTTC
CASSQWREAGEETQYF
>TRBV5-3|-|-|TRBJ1-1
TGTGCCAGAAGCTTGGCGAAGGGGACTCCCCAAGAAGTGAACACTGAAGCTTTCTTT
CARSLAKGTPQEVNTEAFF
>TRBV6-5|TRBD1|-|TRBJ1-4
TGTGCCAGCAGTTATGGGACAGGGCAGGAGAAACTGTTTTTT
CASSYGTGQEKLFF
>TRBV4-3|TRBD1|-|TRBJ2-1
TGCGCCAGCAGCCCTCGGACAGGGGATCCTGAGCAGTTCTTC
CASSPRTGDPEQFF
>TRBV19|-|-|TRBJ2-2
TGTGCCAGTAGTATAGCCCGGACAGGGAGGGCCGGGGAGCTGTTTTTT
CASSIARTGRAGELFF
>TRBV5-1|-|-|TRBJ2-2
TGCGCCAGCAGCTTGGCTGTCGCGAACACCGGGGAGCTGTTTTTT
CASSLAVANTGELFF
>TRBV28|-|-|TRBJ1-2
TGTGCCAGCCATTTTGAAGGGGCAGCTAACTATGGCTACACCTTC
CASHFEGAANYGYTF
>TRBV10-3|-|-|TRBJ1-5
TGTGCCATCAGTGAGAGGGGTCAGCCCCAGCATTTT
CAISERGQPQHF
>TRBV18|-|-|TRBJ2-3
TGTGCCAGCTCACCGAACACAGGGAGCACAGATACGCAGTATTTT
CASSPNTGSTDTQYF
>TRBV29-1|-|-|TRBJ2-5
TGCAGCGTTGAGCTACTGTCAGGTGCAGTTGGGCAGTACTTC
CSVELLSGAVGQYF
>TRBV7-9|-|-|TRBJ2-2
TGTGCCAGCAGCTTAGGCAGGGTGACCGGGGAGCTGTTTTTT
CASSLGRVTGELFF
>TRBV6-2/TRBV6-3|TRBD2|-|TRBJ2-5
TGTGCCAGCAGTTACGCAGGTCCCGGGACTAGCCTGTACCAAGAGACCCAGTACTTC
CASSYAGPGTSLYQETQYF
>TRBV6-2/TRBV6-3|-|-|TRBJ2-3
TGTGCCAGCAGCCGGACTGGCACAGATACGCAGTATTTT
CASSRTGTDTQYF
>TRBV27|-|-|TRBJ1-6
TGTGCCAGCAGTTTAGACGGGAATTCACCCCTCCACTTT
CASSLDGNSPLHF
>TRBV7-8|-|few|TRBJ1-5
TGTGCCAGCAGCTTAGGTCAGCGTAATCAGCCCCAGCATTTT
CASSLGQRNQPQHF
>TRBV6-2/TRBV6-3|-|-|TRBJ1-5
TGTGCCAGCAGTGGGGTAGGGGGAGGGGGGAATCAGCCCCAGCATTTT
CASSGVGGGGNQPQHF
>TRBV5-6|-|-|TRBJ1-2
TGTGCCAGCAGCTTGGCACAGAATAACTATGGCTACACCTTC
CASSLAQNNYGYTF
>TRBV6-6|TRBD1|-|TRBJ1-5
TGTGCCAGCAGTCCAGGACAGGGGGCAGGGCGCAATCAGTCCCAGCATTTT
CASSPGQGAGRNQSQHF
>TRBV29-1|-|-|TRBJ2-7
TGCAGCGTTGAAGATGTACCGGGAATCAACGAGCAGTACTTC
CSVEDVPGINEQYF
>TRBV19|TRBD1|-|TRBJ2-5
TGTGCCAGTAGTATCGCGGACAGGGCTGGGGAGACCCAGTACTTC
CASSIADRAGETQYF
>TRBV10-3|-|-|TRBJ2-2
TGTGCCATCAGTGAGTCGAACAGGTTCGGCGGGGAGCTGTTTTTT
CAISESNRFGGELFF
>TRBV18|-|once|TRBJ1-3
TGTGCCAGCTCACCACCCTTGGGGGCCGGAAACACCATATATTTT
CASSPPLGAGNTIYF
>TRBV6-4|-|-|TRBJ2-7
TGTGCCAGCAGTGACGCAGAAACCTACGAGCAGTACTTC
CASSDAETYEQYF
>TRBV4-2|-|-|TRBJ2-2
TGTGCCAGCAGCCAGCAAGCGGAAACCACCGGGGAGCTGTTTTTT
CASSQQAETTGELFF
>TRBV12-3/TRBV12-4|TRBD1|-|TRBJ1-2
TGTGCCAGCAGTTTAAGTGTCAGGGGGCAAACCTTC
CASSLSVRGQTF
>TRBV7-8|TRBD1|once|TRBJ1-2
TGTGCCAGCAGCTCATGGACAGGGGAATATGGCTACACCTTC
CASSSWTGEYGYTF
>TRBV5-6|-|-|TRBJ1-1
TGTGCCAGCAGCTCAACAGGGTACACTGAAGCTTTCTTT
CASSSTGYTEAFF
>TRBV6-2/TRBV6-3|-|-|TRBJ1-1
TGTGCCAGCAGTTGGACCCCGGGGGGCACTGAAGCTTTCTTT
CASSWTPGGTEAFF
>TRBV6-5|-|-|TRBJ2-7
TGTGCCAGCGCCGGGACACCGACTTCCTACGAGCAGTACTTC
CASAGTPTSYEQYF
>TRBV12-5|-|once|TRBJ1-2
TGTGCTAGTGGCTGGGCTTGGGAAGGGAGGGCGGGTTATGGCTACACCTTC
CASGWAWEGRAGYGYTF
>TRBV5-6|TRBD1|-|TRBJ1-5
TGTGCCAGCAGCTTGATGACAGGGTTGGGCCAGCCCCAGCATTTT
CASSLMTGLGQPQHF
>TRBV3-1/TRBV3-2|-|-|TRBJ1-2
TGTGCCAGCAGCCCAGGCAGCAAAACTAACTATGGCTACACCTTC
CASSPGSKTNYGYTF
>TRBV4-2|TRBD2|-|TRBJ2-5
TGTGCCAGCAGCCGAGCGGGGGGGTTGGAGACCCAGTACTTC
CASSRAGGLETQYF
>TRBV15|TRBD1|few|TRBJ2-7
TGTGCCACCAGCAGAGAGGGGACAGGGGTATACGAGCAGTACTTC
CATSREGTGVYEQYF
>TRBV28|TRBD1|-|TRBJ1-2
TGTGCCAGCAGAGCGACAGACCCAGGGGGCGGCTACACCTTC
CASRATDPGGGYTF
>TRBV18|-|-|TRBJ1-4
TGTGCCAGCTCACCCCCTGTAGGGGCCCCATTCGAAAAACTGTTTTTT
CASSPPVGAPFEKLFF